This TCR beta chain emerged from a study of cytomegalovirus exposure and HLA in healthy donors. Study results and limitations: First-cohort TCR clusters tended to co-occur in the 95 to 150 validation repertoires, a later analysis found.

Clones were read by immunoSEQ multiplex PCR, and TCRdb kept only the in-frame ones, dropping some. The sample shows more than 250,000 clones, 86% of them seen only once. Germline V gives CDR1 LGHNA, CDR2 YSLEER. CDR3 length equals 17 residues. V dropped 0 bases and J dropped 2 bases, with 14 bases sitting between them. As regards this clone: Its antigen is still unknown.

The J gene is TRBJ1-5, the V gene TRBV4-3; weak D call: TRBD1 (6 bases). Sequencing input: PBMCs. This sequence was found in a woman aged 18-29 years in good health and CMV-seronegative. The CDR3 loop is CASSQDTWGGRNQPQHF. The CDR3 DNA follows: TGCGCCAGCAGCCAAGATACGTGGGGGGGCCGCAATCAGCCCCAGCATTTT.